The rows below give T cell receptor beta chains drawn from one sample of a study of technical replicates of blood from a few donors. The assay was immunoSEQ multiplex PCR, and TCRdb's table has in-frame clones only and misses some. The sample lists just under 85,000 clones, just over 90% occurring once. Sequencing used T cells isolated from PBMCs. The receptors here all came from a human donor in good health. Each CDR3 is given with its conserved first and last residue. D genes are given only for firm matches. Not all rows give a size; the values are once, few, many and, for expanded clones, a class.

d_gene	abundance	j_gene	v_gene	len	CDR3nt	CDR3aa
TRBD2	.	TRBJ2-7	TRBV6-5	14	TGTGCCAGCAGCCTAGCGGGGGGATCCTACGAGCAGTACTTC	CASSLAGGSYEQYF
.	.	TRBJ2-3	TRBV7-2	16	TGTGCCAGCAGCTTAGGCGGCGGGATGGTTGTAGATACGCAGTATTTT	CASSLGGGMVVDTQYF
.	.	TRBJ2-7	TRBV28	16	TGTGCCAGCAGTTTTACCATCGACAGGTCGGACTACGAGCAGTACTTC	CASSFTIDRSDYEQYF
.	few	TRBJ1-5	TRBV6-1	13	TGTGCCAGCAGTGAACTCCTGCGACAGCCCCAGCATTTT	CASSELLRQPQHF
.	.	TRBJ1-1	TRBV7-9	14	TGTGCCAGCAGCCCAATGCAGTTAAACACTGAAGCTTTCTTT	CASSPMQLNTEAFF
TRBD1	.	TRBJ2-1	TRBV27	15	TGTGCCAGCAGTTTCGGGACAGGGCCTTACAATGAGCAGTTCTTC	CASSFGTGPYNEQFF
TRBD2	.	TRBJ2-1	TRBV6-6	16	TGTGCCAGCAGTTACGAGGCGGGAGGGTTGAACAATGAGCAGTTCTTC	CASSYEAGGLNNEQFF
.	.	TRBJ1-5	TRBV9	15	TGTGCCAGCAGCGTAGGAGCGACGGAGAATCAGCCCCAGCATTTT	CASSVGATENQPQHF
.	.	TRBJ2-1	TRBV5-4	16	TGTGCCAGCAGCTTCTCCGGGCGGGTGGAGAACAATGAGCAGTTCTTC	CASSFSGRVENNEQFF
.	once	TRBJ2-7	TRBV18	12	TGTGCCAGCTCACCACCCACTGACGAGCAGTACTTC	CASSPPTDEQYF
.	once	TRBJ2-3	TRBV7-9	13	TGTGCCAGCAGCTTAGAGGGGCTAGATACGCAGTATTTT	CASSLEGLDTQYF
.	.	TRBJ1-3	TRBV5-1	17	TGCGCCAGCAGCGGAGTCTCACAGGGTTCCTCTGGAAACACCATATATTTT	CASSGVSQGSSGNTIYF
.	once	TRBJ1-1	TRBV27	13	TGTGCCAGCAGTTTATCCACAGTCACTGAAGCTTTCTTT	CASSLSTVTEAFF
TRBD2	.	TRBJ2-7	TRBV28	15	TGTGCCAGCAGATTCGGACTAGCGGGAGCCTACGAGCAGTACTTC	CASRFGLAGAYEQYF
TRBD1	few	TRBJ1-4	TRBV11-2	13	TGTGCCAGCAGCCCCGGACAGGGAGTAGGACTGTTTTTT	CASSPGQGVGLFF
.	.	TRBJ2-7	TRBV4-1	18	TGCGCCAGCAGCCAAGATCCCGCAGCACAGGAACTCTCCTACGAGCAGTACTTC	CASSQDPAAQELSYEQYF
TRBD1	.	TRBJ2-5	TRBV5-1	15	TGCGCCAGCAGACTCCCGACAGGGGGCGGAGAGACCCAGTACTTC	CASRLPTGGGETQYF
TRBD1	.	TRBJ1-2	TRBV6-4	13	TGTGCCAGCCGGGACAGGGAGACCCATGGCTACACCTTC	CASRDRETHGYTF
.	.	TRBJ1-1	TRBV7-3	12	TGTGCCAGCACTTCGGGGGGAGCTGAAGCTTTCTTT	CASTSGGAEAFF
.	.	TRBJ2-5	TRBV19	14	TGTGCCAGTAGCAAGAGACTCGTTGGGGAGACCCAGTACTTC	CASSKRLVGETQYF
.	.	TRBJ1-1	TRBV10-2	14	TGCGCCAGCAGGTCGGGACTCCTGAACACTGAAGCTTTCTTT	CASRSGLLNTEAFF
.	.	TRBJ1-5	TRBV7-9	13	TGTGCCAGCAGCCGCCAGATCAATCAGCCCCAGCATTTT	CASSRQINQPQHF
.	.	TRBJ2-5	TRBV29-1	13	TGCAGCGTACGACAAGGGGCGGTCGAGACCCAGTACTTC	CSVRQGAVETQYF
.	.	TRBJ2-2	TRBV27	14	TGTGCCAGCAGTCCCGGACATAACACCGGGGAGCTGTTTTTT	CASSPGHNTGELFF
TRBD2	.	TRBJ2-5	TRBV7-9	14	TGTGCCAGCAGCCGGGGACTAGCGGCGGAGACCCAGTACTTC	CASSRGLAAETQYF
.	.	TRBJ1-3	TRBV28	13	TGTGCCAGCAGACCAGGGCCTGGAAACACCATATATTTT	CASRPGPGNTIYF
.	once	TRBJ1-2	TRBV7-9	16	TGTGCCAGCAGCTTAGCGCTATATGAATCAAACTATGGCTACACCTTC	CASSLALYESNYGYTF
TRBD1	.	TRBJ1-3	TRBV27	18	TGTGCCAGCATTTTAAAACAGGGGGCTTATACTTCTGGAAACACCATATATTTT	CASILKQGAYTSGNTIYF
.	.	TRBJ2-1	TRBV4-1	14	TGCGCCAGCAGCCAAGTGGGGCGAATTGGTGAGCAGTTCTTC	CASSQVGRIGEQFF
.	.	TRBJ1-2	TRBV27	13	TGTGCCTCAAGGGGGGGGACCCACTATGGCTACACCTTC	CASRGGTHYGYTF
.	.	TRBJ1-1	TRBV7-8	14	TGTGCCAGCAGCCCCGGGGGTAAAGGGGCTGAAGCTTTCTTT	CASSPGGKGAEAFF
TRBD2	once	TRBJ2-2	TRBV29-1	18	TGCAGCGCTCGAGGCAGTCTAGCGGGGGGGCCGGACACCGGGGAGCTGTTTTTT	CSARGSLAGGPDTGELFF
.	.	TRBJ1-2	TRBV27	13	TGTGCCAGCAGTATGTCCGGGTTGTATGGCTACACCTTC	CASSMSGLYGYTF
.	.	TRBJ2-5	TRBV7-9	13	TGTGCCAGCAGCTTAGGAGGAGAAGAGACCCAGTACTTC	CASSLGGEETQYF
.	once	TRBJ2-3	TRBV30	15	TGTGCCGGATCCCCCCGACAGCACTTCACAGATACGCAGTATTTT	CAGSPRQHFTDTQYF
.	.	TRBJ1-1	TRBV27	14	TGTGCCAGCGTGGGAGGAAGATCTTCCACTGAAGCTTTCTTT	CASVGGRSSTEAFF
TRBD2	.	TRBJ2-1	TRBV5-4	17	TGTGCCAGCAGCTTGCCTCGGGCGGGAGGGTCTTACAATGAGCAGTTCTTC	CASSLPRAGGSYNEQFF
.	.	TRBJ1-2	TRBV7-9	13	TGTGCCAGCAGCTTAGGAGCAGGGGATGGCTACACCTTC	CASSLGAGDGYTF
.	.	TRBJ1-1	TRBV25-1	15	TGTGCCAGCAGTGAATATCAGGACAGAAACACTGAAGCTTTCTTT	CASSEYQDRNTEAFF
TRBD2	.	TRBJ2-1	TRBV5-6	16	TGTGCCACCCAAAGGCTGCCTAGCGGGAGACCGGATGAGCAGTTCTTC	CATQRLPSGRPDEQFF